Below are 20 T cell receptor beta chains sequenced from a single sample in a study of blood T cell repertoires in COVID-19. The repertoire was sequenced with immunoSEQ multiplex PCR; TCRdb's copy has only in-frame clones and lacks some. Among roughly 200,000 clones, 75% to 90% were seen once, and the ten largest hold around 9.9%. The source material was peripheral blood. The origin of the receptors is a human donor with active or convalescent COVID-19. The donor label of this sample is uncertain.

The chain joins TRBV5-1 to TRBJ2-3, with D possibly TRBD1 on 6 matching bases. The CDR3 is 14 amino acids. The germline V gene has CDR1 SGHRS and CDR2 YFSETQ. Trimming took 5 bases from V and 0 from J, leaving 10 bases between them. The CDR3 DNA is TGCGCCAGCAGAAGACAGGCGAGCACAGATACGCAGTATTTT. Encoded protein: CASRRQASTDTQYF.

This chain connects TRBV5-5 to TRBJ1-1, with 7 nucleotides matching TRBD1. The CDR3 has 15 residues. Germline values: CDR1 SGHKS, CDR2 YYEKEE (reference sequence). The V and J ends lost 1 base and 1 base, in that order; junction bases with no gene match: 4. The CDR3 bases are TGTGCCAGCAGCTTGTCGGGACAGCCGAACACTGAAGCTTTCTTT. Translated, it gives CASSLSGQPNTEAFF.

The chain uses TRBV24-1 and TRBJ1-2; D call uncertain. The germline V gene has CDR1 KGHDR and CDR2 SFDVKD. The ends were cut back, 3 bases at V and 4 bases at J, with 8 bases in the middle. The CDR3 spans 13 residues. The chain's CDR3 is CATSDGISYGYTF. For the CDR3, the DNA is TGTGCCACCAGTGATGGCATTTCCTATGGCTACACCTTC.

This chain links TRBV24-1 with TRBJ2-7, with 8 bases that match TRBD1. V gave up 9 bases and J gave up 1 base; unmatched junction bases: 10. Germline V CDR1 and CDR2: KGHDR, SFDVKD. This CDR3 is 15 amino acids long. DNA for the CDR3: TGTGCCACCGAATCGGGCAGGGGGCTGTCCTACGAGCAGTACTTC. Protein sequence: CATESGRGLSYEQYF.

In nucleotides, the CDR3 is TGTGCCTGGAGTGTGGGTAGCGGAGTCACAGATACGCAGTATTTT. Its translation is CAWSVGSGVTDTQYF. The chain employs TRBV30 and TRBJ2-3, with D possibly TRBD2 on 6 matching bases. Germline V CDR1 and CDR2: GTSNPN, SVGIG (reference sequence). The V end lost 0 bases, the J end lost 2 bases, and 12 bases lay between the germline ends. The CDR3 is 15 amino acids.

The chain recombines TRBV6-4 with TRBJ2-3; D might be TRBD2 (6 bases). Trimming removed 6 bases at V and 0 bases at J, with 19 bases between. The germline V gene has CDR1 MRHNA and CDR2 SNTAGT. This CDR3 is 17 amino acids long. Here the CDR3 DNA reads TGTGCCAGCAGCCTCCATCCCAGCGGGCCAAGCACAGATACGCAGTATTTT. This encodes CASSLHPSGPSTDTQYF.

This clone showed up just once. The chain recombines TRBV6-2 or TRBV6-3 with TRBJ2-1, with TRBD1 matching over 7 bases. The CDR3 runs 14 residues. Losses at the gene ends were 5 bases for V and 6 bases for J; bases not matched to a gene: 7. Germline assignment: CDR1 MNHEY and CDR2 SVGEGT. The CDR3 DNA sequence: TGTGCCAGCAGTACTCTTGACAGGGTCAATGAGCAGTTCTTC. Protein product: CASSTLDRVNEQFF.

The rearrangement joins TRBV28 to TRBJ1-1, with TRBD1 matching 7 bases. Trimming at V came to 8 bases and at J to 1 base, leaving 13 bases not matched to a gene. This CDR3 region has 16 residues. Germline V gene data show CDR1 as MDHEN and CDR2 as SYDVKM. The CDR3 region is CASGGGRGDKNTEAFF. CDR3 sequence (DNA): TGTGCCAGCGGAGGGGGCAGGGGGGATAAGAACACTGAAGCTTTCTTT.

The chain recombines TRBV2 with TRBJ2-1; 8 bases map to TRBD2. V dropped 7 bases and J dropped 14; count of bases not matched to a gene: 7. This CDR3 is 11 amino acids long. Germline V gives CDR1 SNHLY, CDR2 FYNNEI. The CDR3 bases are TGTGCCAGCAAGGGACTAGGGTTTAAGTTCTTC. Translated, it gives CASKGLGFKFF.

Points on this clone: The junction differs from germline at one of its ends, possibly a read error. V is TRBV12-5 and J is TRBJ2-5, with a weak D call TRBD1 (5 bases). The CDR3 loop spans 10 amino acids. Per the germline V gene, CDR1 is LGHNT and CDR2 is FRNRAP. In nucleotides, the CDR3 is TGTGCTAGTGGTAGACAGAGATCCCACTTC. Residues: CASGRQRSHF.

The chain employs TRBV4-3 and TRBJ1-1, with D perhaps matching TRBD1 (6 bases). The germline V gene encodes CDR1 LGHNA and CDR2 YSLEER. This CDR3 is built from 16 residues. V was cut by 3 bases and J by 6 bases, with 20 bases left in between. DNA for the CDR3: TGCGCCAGCAGCCAGGAAATACAGGGCCCACGACCTGAAGCTTTCTTT. This gives the protein CASSQEIQGPRPEAFF.

This clone was counted between two and nine times. The chain combines TRBV18 with TRBJ1-2, with D maybe TRBD1 (5 bases). Trimming pared 0 bases from V and 0 bases from J, leaving 17 bases between. Germline V gene lookup returns CDR1 KGHSH and CDR2 LQKENI. The CDR3 covers 18 residues. CDR3 protein: CASSPPGGTSPANYGYTF. DNA for the CDR3: TGTGCCAGCTCACCACCGGGCGGGACCTCGCCCGCTAACTATGGCTACACCTTC.

V and J are TRBV29-1 and TRBJ2-5; 8 bases match TRBD2. Per germline, CDR1 SQVTM and CDR2 ANQGSEA. This CDR3 comprises 14 residues. With V trimmed by 3 bases and J by 5 bases, 8 bases remained unmatched. The CDR3 bases are TGCAGCGTTGAGCCGGGGGGGCGGCGGGAGACCCAGTACTTC. The encoded protein is CSVEPGGRRETQYF.

The V gene is TRBV18, the J gene TRBJ1-2; no firm D call. Between the trimmed V and J ends, which lost 2 bases and 5 bases, there was a span of 6 bases. The length of the CDR3 is 12 residues. Germline CDR1 and CDR2: KGHSH and LQKENI. CDR3: CASSPGRYGYTF. For the CDR3, the DNA is TGTGCCAGCTCACCAGGCAGATATGGCTACACCTTC.

The rearrangement uses TRBV15 and TRBJ1-4, with D possibly matching TRBD1 (5 bases). Deletions cut 0 bases from V and 3 bases from J, with 11 bases between. Germline lookup yields CDR1 LNHNV and CDR2 YYDKDF (reference sequence). This CDR3 has 16 residues. CDR3 in amino acids: CATSRELGEANEKLFF. The CDR3 coding sequence is TGTGCCACCAGCAGAGAGTTGGGGGAGGCTAATGAAAAACTGTTTTTT.

This clone was seen more than once but under ten times. The chain couples TRBV7-3 to TRBJ2-2; 7 positions match TRBD1. Trimming removed 3 bases from V and 4 bases from J; junction bases left unmatched: 8. CDR3 length: 16 residues. Germline-derived CDR1 and CDR2 are SGHTA and FQGTGA. CDR3 protein: CASSLVGGWGTGELFF. CDR3 nucleotides: TGTGCCAGCAGCTTGGTAGGGGGCTGGGGCACCGGGGAGCTGTTTTTT.

V gene TRBV28 combines with J gene TRBJ1-2; the D is unclear. Trimming cost V 7 bases and J 1 base, with 10 bases left between them. This CDR3 contains 13 residues. CDR1 MDHEN and CDR2 SYDVKM come from the germline V gene. Here the CDR3 DNA reads TGTGCCAGCACTCAACACCTTAACTATGGCTACACCTTC. Its protein product is CASTQHLNYGYTF.

The chain joins TRBV28 to TRBJ1-2; unclear D gene. This CDR3 region has 15 residues. Trimming shortened V by 2 bases and J by 4 bases, and 14 bases separated the two germline ends. CDR1 MDHEN and CDR2 SYDVKM come from the germline V gene. CDR3 sequence reads: CASSLQVPGLYGYTF. The CDR3 nucleotides are TGTGCCAGCAGTTTACAGGTCCCAGGACTCTATGGCTACACCTTC.

This chain connects TRBV3-1 (or the pseudogene TRBV3-2) to TRBJ2-1, with D possibly TRBD1 on 5 matching bases. V was shortened by 5 bases and J by 5 bases, with 13 bases between the two germline ends. The CDR3 totals 14 residues. Germline V lookup: CDR1 LGHDT, CDR2 YNNKEL (reference sequence). CDR3 protein: CASSFRAPNNEQFF. DNA of the CDR3: TGTGCCAGCAGCTTCAGGGCCCCGAACAATGAGCAGTTCTTC.

This chain connects TRBV7-2 to TRBJ2-5; D is ambiguous. The CDR3 is 14 amino acids. Germline lookup yields CDR1 SGHTA and CDR2 FQGNSA. Trimming cost V 2 bases and J 1 base, with 8 bases left between them. For the CDR3, the DNA is TGTGCCAGCAGCTTATACAGCCTCCAAGAGACCCAGTACTTC. Its translation is CASSLYSLQETQYF. Together with reference TRBV7-2 and TRBJ2-5, the CDR3 gives the full variable domain: GAGVSQSPSNKVTEKGKDVELRCDPISGHTALYWYRQSLGQGLEFLIYFQGNSAPDKSGLPSDRFSAERTGGSVSTLTIQRTQQEDSAVYLCASSLYSLQETQYFGPGTRLLVL.